This T cell receptor (beta chain) was documented in a study of blood T cell repertoires in COVID-19. Across the whole study: Collection of acute and convalescent COVID-19 samples took place in the United States, Italy and Spain. Sample material is recorded as cDNA or gDNA derived from T cells, B-cell-depleted T cells, or PBMCs.

Per the study methods: Researchers report that nucleated cell counts were estimated from reference gene primer amplification. The protocol was immunoSEQ multiplex PCR, while the TCRdb copy is restricted to in-frame clones and leaves out a portion. V and J calls and clone size are as listed in that table; D and trimming were resolved from the DNA. There are roughly 250,000 clones in the sample; around nine tenths occur only once, and approximately 2.1% lies in the top ten. This CDR3 has 16 amino acids. The germline gives CDR1 SGHTS, CDR2 YDEGEE. The V and J ends lost 0 bases and 5 bases respectively, with 17 bases between them.

This clonotype originated in a woman between 40 and 50 years old who had recovered from COVID-19. This rearrangement joins TRBV5-8 to TRBJ2-5; possibly TRBD2 for D (5 bases). Source material: peripheral blood. The DNA of the CDR3 is TGTGCCAGCAGCTTGGTTAGTTGGACCGGACTGGAGACCCAGTACTTC. As protein: CASSLVSWTGLETQYF.